This TCR beta chain comes out of a study of blood T cell repertoires in COVID-19. Study context: Donors in the United States, Italy and Spain gave samples during acute or convalescent COVID-19.

Profiling relied on immunoSEQ multiplex PCR, and the TCRdb table lists in-frame clones only, not all of them. Here the sample spans around 300,000 clones, around four fifths being singletons. The CDR3 has 15 residues. Germline trimming cut 6 bases from V and 4 bases from J; bases unmatched to any gene: 6. Germline loops: CDR1 SGHTA, CDR2 FQGNSA. The specimen sequenced was peripheral blood. This chain uses TRBV7-2 with TRBJ2-1; 10 bases agree with TRBD2. This receptor was obtained from a woman aged 45-65 years with active or convalescent COVID-19. The CDR3 coding sequence is TGTGCCAGCAGACGGACTAGCGGACAATACAATGAGCAGTTCTTC. This codes for CASRRTSGQYNEQFF.